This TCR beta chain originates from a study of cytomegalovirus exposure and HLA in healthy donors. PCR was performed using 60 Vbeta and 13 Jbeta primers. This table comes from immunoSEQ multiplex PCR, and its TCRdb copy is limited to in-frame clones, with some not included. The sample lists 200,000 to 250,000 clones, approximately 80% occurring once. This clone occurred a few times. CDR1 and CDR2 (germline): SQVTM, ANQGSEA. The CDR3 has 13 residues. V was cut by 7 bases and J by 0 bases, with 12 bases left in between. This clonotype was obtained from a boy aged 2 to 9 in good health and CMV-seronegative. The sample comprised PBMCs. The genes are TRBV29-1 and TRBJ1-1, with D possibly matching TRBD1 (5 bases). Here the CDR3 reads CSGRRGMNTEAFF. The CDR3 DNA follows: TGCAGCGGCCGACGGGGGATGAACACTGAAGCTTTCTTT.